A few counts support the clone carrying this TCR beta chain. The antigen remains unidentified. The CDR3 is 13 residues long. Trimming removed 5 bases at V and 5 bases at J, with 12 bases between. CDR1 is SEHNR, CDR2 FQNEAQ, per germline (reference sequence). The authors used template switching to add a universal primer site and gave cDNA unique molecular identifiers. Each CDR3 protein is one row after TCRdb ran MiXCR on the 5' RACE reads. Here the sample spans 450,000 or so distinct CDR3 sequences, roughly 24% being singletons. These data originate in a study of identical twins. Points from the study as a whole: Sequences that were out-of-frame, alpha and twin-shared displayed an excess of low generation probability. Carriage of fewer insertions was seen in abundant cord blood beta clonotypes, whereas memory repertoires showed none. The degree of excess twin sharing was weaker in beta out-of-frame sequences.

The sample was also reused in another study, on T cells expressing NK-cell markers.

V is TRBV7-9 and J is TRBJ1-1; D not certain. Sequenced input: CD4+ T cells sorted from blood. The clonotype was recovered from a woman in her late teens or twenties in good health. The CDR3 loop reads CASSPTARTEAFF. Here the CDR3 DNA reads TGTGCCAGCAGCCCCACAGCGAGGACTGAAGCTTTCTTT.